This passage covers 24 T cell receptor beta chains from one sample sequenced in a study of blood T cell repertoires in COVID-19. Assay used: immunoSEQ multiplex PCR; TCRdb lists only in-frame clones, some missing. The repertoire consists of roughly 250,000 clones, with approximately 90% occurring once and the leading ten covering 3.5% to 4.5%. Sample: peripheral blood. The receptors originated from a woman aged 40 to 49 with acute or convalescent COVID-19.

V and J are TRBV19 and TRBJ1-2; D might be TRBD1 (6 bases). V lost 3 bases and J lost 7, with 9 bases in between. Germline V gene data show CDR1 as LNHDA and CDR2 as SQIVND (reference sequence). CDR3 length: 12 residues. Written as DNA, the CDR3 is TGTGCCAGTAGTATCTTAGGGGGTGGCTACACCTTC. It translates to CASSILGGGYTF.

This chain connects TRBV5-6 to TRBJ2-1; TRBD2 matches at 14 bases. The CDR3 runs to 16 residues. J gave up 6 bases and V 5 bases, and 7 bases lay outside the gene matches. The germline V gene encodes CDR1 SGHDT and CDR2 YYEEEE. DNA of the CDR3: TGTGCCAGCAGTCGGACTAGCGGGGGGATTACCAATGAGCAGTTCTTC. This codes for CASSRTSGGITNEQFF.

The chain carries TRBV30 and TRBJ1-1; D call uncertain. This CDR3 has 12 residues. Per germline, CDR1 GTSNPN and CDR2 SVGIG (reference sequence). The ends were cut back, 2 bases at V and 1 base at J, with 5 bases in the middle. In DNA form, the CDR3 reads TGTGCCTGGAGTCAGTCGAACACTGAAGCTTTCTTT. This encodes CAWSQSNTEAFF.

The chain joins TRBV9 to TRBJ2-5, with D hard to call. The V gene lost 1 base and the J gene lost 0 bases, with 4 bases spanning the gap. Germline loops: CDR1 SGDLS, CDR2 YYNGEE. The CDR3 is made up of 13 amino acids. CDR3 bases: TGTGCCAGCAGCGTAAGCTACCAAGAGACCCAGTACTTC. As protein: CASSVSYQETQYF.

The chain couples TRBV19 to TRBJ1-3, with no clear D. The CDR3 contains 13 residues. Trimming pared 5 bases from V and 0 bases from J, leaving 5 bases between. Germline V lookup: CDR1 LNHDA, CDR2 SQIVND (reference sequence). CDR3: CASSVLSGNTIYF. The DNA of the CDR3 is TGTGCCAGTAGTGTCCTCTCTGGAAACACCATATATTTT.

The chain links TRBV28 to TRBJ1-5, with D perhaps TRBD1 (6 bases). Germline lookup yields CDR1 MDHEN and CDR2 SYDVKM. The CDR3 is 15 residues long. Trimming cost V 7 bases and J 6 bases, with 19 bases left between them. Written as DNA, the CDR3 is TGTGCCAGCACTCAGACCTACAGGGAGAGTCAGCCCCAGCATTTT. This gives the protein CASTQTYRESQPQHF.

This chain links TRBV5-1 with TRBJ2-2; D is possibly TRBD2 (6 bases). Trimming left V 4 bases short and J 3 bases short, with 16 bases between. CDR3 length equals 16 residues. Germline CDR1 and CDR2: SGHRS and YFSETQ. CDR3 sequence: CASSGGPWGDTGELFF. The CDR3 DNA is TGCGCCAGCAGCGGGGGACCCTGGGGGGACACCGGGGAGCTGTTTTTT.

This chain joins TRBV9 and TRBJ1-1; D remains ambiguous. With 0 bases removed from V and 3 bases from J, the gap between germline ends came to 12 bases. The CDR3 covers 15 residues. The germline CDR1 and CDR2 sequences are SGDLS and YYNGEE. The CDR3 protein is CASSVVGRVDTEAFF. The CDR3 bases are TGTGCCAGCAGCGTAGTGGGTCGGGTGGACACTGAAGCTTTCTTT.

The count of this clone is one. The chain couples TRBV2 to TRBJ2-1, with a tentative D call TRBD2 (5 bases). Germline-derived CDR1 and CDR2 are SNHLY and FYNNEI. This CDR3 contains 12 residues. Between the trimmed V and J ends, which lost 3 bases and 8 bases, there was a span of 8 bases. The chain's CDR3 is CASSEDSDEQFF. In DNA form, the CDR3 reads TGTGCCAGCAGTGAGGACTCGGATGAGCAGTTCTTC.

This chain uses TRBV6-1 with TRBJ2-1, with TRBD2 matching over 9 bases. CDR3 size: 17 residues. The V segment lost 3 bases and the J segment 7 bases; nucleotides outside the gene matches: 13. The germline CDR1 and CDR2 sequences are MNHNS and SASEGT. DNA of the CDR3: TGTGCCAGCAGTGAGAAAAAAGCGGGGGGAATTTGGAATGAGCAGTTCTTC. Translation gives CASSEKKAGGIWNEQFF.

This clone was picked up one time. This chain joins TRBV27 and TRBJ2-1, with 10 bases lining up with TRBD1. The CDR3 sequence is 13 residues long. V shed 8 bases and J 7 bases; nucleotides not matched to a gene: 5. Germline CDR1 reads MNHEY; CDR2 reads SMNVEV (reference sequence). The CDR3: CASCGTGANEQFF. CDR3 sequence (DNA): TGTGCCAGCTGTGGGACAGGGGCAAATGAGCAGTTCTTC.

V and J are TRBV9 and TRBJ2-2, with 9 bases aligning to TRBD1. Germline V gives CDR1 SGDLS, CDR2 YYNGEE. Trimming took 3 bases from V and 7 from J; bases not matched to a gene: 7. This CDR3 contains 15 residues. CDR3 sequence: CASSGAQGAIGELFF. The CDR3 DNA is TGTGCCAGCAGCGGGGCACAGGGGGCAATCGGGGAGCTGTTTTTT. The entire variable domain, with the rest obtained from reference TRBV9 and TRBJ2-2, is as follows: DSGVTQTPKHLITATGQRVTLRCSPRSGDLSVYWYQQSLDQGLQFLIQYYNGEERAKGNILERFSAQQFPDLHSELNLSSLELGDSALYFCASSGAQGAIGELFFGEGSRLTVL.

The V and J genes are TRBV30 and TRBJ1-2, with 7 nucleotides matching TRBD1. V was pared by 5 bases and J by 3 bases, with 9 bases of the junction left unmatched. CDR1 and CDR2 (germline): GTSNPN, SVGIG (reference sequence). The CDR3 is 14 amino acids. DNA of the CDR3: TGTGCCTGGGGACGCCAGGGGGTGGACTATGGCTACACCTTC. This encodes CAWGRQGVDYGYTF.

This chain uses TRBV7-7 with TRBJ2-5; 8 positions agree with TRBD1. CDR3 length: 16 residues. With V trimmed by 5 bases and J by 1 base, 9 bases remained unmatched. The V gene's germline CDR1 is SSHAT and CDR2 FNYEAQ (reference sequence). CDR3 coding DNA: TGTGCCAGCAGCAAGCGACAGGGGATGGGCCAAGAGACCCAGTACTTC. Encoded protein: CASSKRQGMGQETQYF.

The chain joins TRBV4-1 to TRBJ2-1; TRBD2 matches 10 bases. This CDR3 region has 19 residues. The ends lost 4 bases at V and 5 bases at J; junction bases unmatched: 17. Germline V gene sequence: CDR1 MGHRA, CDR2 YSYEKL. CDR3 region: CASSPFGRTSGDSDNEQFF. The CDR3 nucleotides are TGCGCCAGCAGCCCCTTTGGAAGGACTAGCGGCGACAGCGACAATGAGCAGTTCTTC.

This clone was detected only a few times. The V gene is TRBV10-3, the J gene TRBJ2-7; 10 bases map to TRBD1. Germline V gene sequence: CDR1 ENHRY, CDR2 SYGVKD. J was trimmed by 4 bases and V by 2 bases; bases with no gene match: 5. This CDR3 has 15 residues. The CDR3 coding sequence is TGTGCCATCAGTGAGCCCGACAGGGGGCTGTACGAGCAGTACGTC. It translates to CAISEPDRGLYEQYV.

The chain recombines TRBV6-5 with TRBJ1-5; TRBD1 agrees at 8 bases. Germline lookup yields CDR1 MNHEY and CDR2 SVGAGI. CDR3 length equals 14 residues. V was pared by 6 bases and J by 11 bases, with 12 bases of the junction left unmatched. CDR3 sequence reads: CASSSGQGIGSQHF. CDR3 nucleotide sequence: TGTGCCAGCAGCTCCGGACAGGGCATCGGGTCCCAGCATTTT.

The V call is TRBV6-4, the J call TRBJ1-2; the D gene is possibly TRBD1 (6 bases). The germline V gene has CDR1 MRHNA and CDR2 SNTAGT. V was trimmed by 0 bases and J by 4 bases, leaving 21 bases between them. This CDR3 is built from 18 residues. The CDR3 DNA reads TGTGCCAGCAGTGACTCTGGATCAAGCGCAGGGGATGCCTATGGCTACACCTTC. Its protein is CASSDSGSSAGDAYGYTF.

CDR3: CASSLGVLAGGTDTQYF. As DNA, the CDR3 is TGTGCCAGCAGCTTAGGAGTACTTGCGGGGGGCACAGATACGCAGTATTTT. The rearrangement uses TRBV11-2 and TRBJ2-3, with 7 bases identical to TRBD2. The CDR3 sequence is 17 residues long. CDR1 and CDR2 (germline): SGHAT, FQNNGV. The V and J ends lost 1 base and 1 base, in that order; junction bases with no gene match: 8. Together with reference TRBV11-2 and TRBJ2-3, the CDR3 gives the full variable domain: EAGVAQSPRYKIIEKRQSVAFWCNPISGHATLYWYQQILGQGPKLLIQFQNNGVVDDSQLPKDRFSAERLKGVDSTLKIQPAKLEDSAVYLCASSLGVLAGGTDTQYFGPGTRLTVL.

The chain combines TRBV15 with TRBJ1-1; 8 positions match TRBD1. With 3 bases clipped from V and 3 bases from J, the junction kept 3 bases outside the gene matches. The germline V gene encodes CDR1 LNHNV and CDR2 YYDKDF (reference sequence). This CDR3 is built from 14 residues. The DNA of the CDR3 is TGTGCCACCAGCAGGGACAGGGCTGACACTGAAGCTTTCTTT. This gives the protein CATSRDRADTEAFF.

The rearrangement uses TRBV5-6 and TRBJ1-1, with 8 bases identical to TRBD1. V lost 4 bases and J lost 3; bases outside the gene matches: 14. The germline V gene encodes CDR1 SGHDT and CDR2 YYEEEE. This CDR3 region has 17 residues. CDR3 DNA: TGTGCCAGCAGCCGTCGGAGGGCTGGGACAGGAGACACTGAAGCTTTCTTT. It translates to CASSRRRAGTGDTEAFF.

V gene TRBV21-1 combines with J gene TRBJ2-5; the table calls TRBD2, which could not be checked here. TRBV21-1 counts as a pseudogene. The CDR3 totals 17 residues. CDR3 in DNA: TGTGCCAGCAGCAAAGAGCTGACTAGCGGGGGAGAAGAGACCCAGTACTTC. Its protein product is CASSKELTSGGEETQYF.

The rearrangement joins TRBV3-1 (or the pseudogene TRBV3-2) to TRBJ1-1; tentative D call: TRBD1 (5 bases). This CDR3 contains 16 residues. Trimming cost V 1 base and J 4 bases, with 16 bases left between them. CDR1 LGHDT and CDR2 YNNKEL come from the germline V gene (reference sequence). This CDR3 is CASSQGGGRTITEAFF. In DNA, the CDR3 is TGTGCCAGCAGCCAAGGGGGGGGACGGACAATCACTGAAGCTTTCTTT.

V usage is TRBV29-1 and J usage is TRBJ2-1; D is perhaps TRBD2 (5 bases). Trimming removed 4 bases from V and 5 bases from J, with 9 bases in between. The CDR3 is 12 amino acids. CDR1 and CDR2 from the germline V gene are SQVTM and ANQGSEA. The CDR3 region has the DNA TGCAGCGTTGTGCCCGGGGACAATGAGCAGTTCTTC. Residues: CSVVPGDNEQFF.